The source of this T cell receptor (beta chain) is a study of blood T cell repertoires in COVID-19. Across the study: Sites across the United States, Italy and Spain contributed samples from acute and convalescent COVID-19. PBMCs, B-cell-depleted T cells, or T cells provided the cDNA or gDNA that made up the material.

This clone showed up many times. The CDR3 contains 16 residues. Germline V gives CDR1 SEHNR, CDR2 FQNEAQ (reference sequence). The ends were cut back, 0 bases at V and 7 bases at J, with 15 bases in the middle. Per the original data handling: Scientists estimated how many nucleated cells there were by amplifying reference gene primers. The repertoire was sequenced with immunoSEQ multiplex PCR; TCRdb's copy has only in-frame clones and lacks some. V, J and clone size reflect that table, while D and trimming were determined from the DNA. The profile covers over 60,000 clones, with 70% to 80% appearing a single time and roughly 22% taken by the ten largest.

The V gene is TRBV7-9, the J gene TRBJ1-4, with D maybe TRBD1 (6 bases). What was sequenced was peripheral blood. The sequence derives from a man aged 80 or over with active or convalescent COVID-19. As DNA, the CDR3 is TGTGCCAGCAGCTTAGCGTTGGGCGAAGGGGGTGAAAAACTGTTTTTT. It specifies CASSLALGEGGEKLFF.